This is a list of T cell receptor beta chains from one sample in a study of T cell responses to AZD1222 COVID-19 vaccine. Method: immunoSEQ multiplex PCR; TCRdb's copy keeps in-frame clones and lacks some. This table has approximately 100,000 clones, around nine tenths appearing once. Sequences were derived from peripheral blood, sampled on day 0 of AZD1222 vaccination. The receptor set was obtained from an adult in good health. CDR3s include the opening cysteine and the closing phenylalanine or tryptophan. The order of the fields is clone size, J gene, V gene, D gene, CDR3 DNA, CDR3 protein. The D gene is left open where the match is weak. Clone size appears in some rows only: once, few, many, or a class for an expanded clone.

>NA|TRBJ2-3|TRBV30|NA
TGTGCCACTGGCACGTCGGATACGCAGTATTTT
CATGTSDTQYF
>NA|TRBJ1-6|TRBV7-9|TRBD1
TGTACCAGCAGCTTAGCAGGGACAGATAATTCACCCCTCCACTTT
CTSSLAGTDNSPLHF
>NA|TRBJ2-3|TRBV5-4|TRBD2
TGTGCCAGCAGCTTGCAAGCGGGAGGGACAGATACGCAGTATTTT
CASSLQAGGTDTQYF
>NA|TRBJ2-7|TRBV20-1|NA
TGCAGTGCTAGAGAGGGGGAGCAGTACTTC
CSAREGEQYF
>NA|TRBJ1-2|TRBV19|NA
TGTGCCAGTTCCGCCTTCCGGGACGAAAACTATGGCTACACCTTC
CASSAFRDENYGYTF
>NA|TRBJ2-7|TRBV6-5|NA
TGTGCCAGCAGGGGCGCGGTGGGTAGCGCCTACGAGCAGTACTTC
CASRGAVGSAYEQYF
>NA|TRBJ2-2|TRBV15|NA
TGTGCCACCAGCGGCAGACTGAACACCGGGGAGCTGTTTTTT
CATSGRLNTGELFF
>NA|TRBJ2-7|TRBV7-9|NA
TGTGCCAGCAGCTTGGGGCGGGACCATCAGGGCGAGCAGTACTTC
CASSLGRDHQGEQYF
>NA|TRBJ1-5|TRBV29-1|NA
TGCAGCGTTGAAACTGACAGGAATCAGCCCCAGCATTTT
CSVETDRNQPQHF
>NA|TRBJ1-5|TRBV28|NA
TGTGCCAGCACCCGGGAGGGACTGGGGATACAGCCCCAGCATTTT
CASTREGLGIQPQHF
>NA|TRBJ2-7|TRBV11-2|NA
TGTGCCAGCAGCTCCATTCTAGTTTACTACGAGCAGTACTTC
CASSSILVYYEQYF
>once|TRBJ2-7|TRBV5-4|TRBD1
TGTGCCAGCAGCTCGGGACAGACTAACTACGAGCAGTACTTC
CASSSGQTNYEQYF
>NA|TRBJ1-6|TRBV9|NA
TGTGCCAGCAGCGTCACAGGGACCCCCTATAATTCACCCCTCCACTTT
CASSVTGTPYNSPLHF
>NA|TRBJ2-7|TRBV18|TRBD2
TGTGCCAGCTCACCCGGACTAGCGGGATTATCTGAGCAGTACTTC
CASSPGLAGLSEQYF
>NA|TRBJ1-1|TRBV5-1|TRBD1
TGCGCCAGCAGATGGGCAGGGGGTATGAACACTGAAGCTTTCTTT
CASRWAGGMNTEAFF
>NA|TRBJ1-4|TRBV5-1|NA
TGCGCCAGCAGCGCCACAAGGCCGGACGAAAAACTGTTTTTT
CASSATRPDEKLFF
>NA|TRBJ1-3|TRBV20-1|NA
TGCAGTGCTAGGGTGGGCGACACCATATATTTT
CSARVGDTIYF
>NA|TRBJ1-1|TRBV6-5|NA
TGTGCCAGCAGTTACCCCCCGGGAGGGGCGAACACTGAAGCTTTCTTT
CASSYPPGGANTEAFF
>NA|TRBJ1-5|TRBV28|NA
TGTGCCAGCATTAAGGGGATGTGGACTCAGCCCCAGCATTTT
CASIKGMWTQPQHF
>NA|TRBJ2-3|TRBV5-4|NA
TGTGCCAGCAGCTTACGTTCAGATACGCAGTATTTT
CASSLRSDTQYF
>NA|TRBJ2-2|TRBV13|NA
TGTGCCAGCAGCTTATGGCCCATCGGGGAGCTGTTTTTT
CASSLWPIGELFF
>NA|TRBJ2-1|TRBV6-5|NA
TGTGCCAGCAGTCGCGGGAAATCATACAATGAGCAGTTCTTC
CASSRGKSYNEQFF
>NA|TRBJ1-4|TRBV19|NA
TGTGCCAGTAGTCTCAACCGGGCCAAAGAAAAACTGTTTTTT
CASSLNRAKEKLFF
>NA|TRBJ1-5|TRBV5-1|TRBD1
TGCGCCAGCAGCTTAGGGACAGGGGGCAATCAGCCCCAGCATTTT
CASSLGTGGNQPQHF
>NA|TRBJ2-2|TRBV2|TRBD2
TGTGCCAGCACCGGGCTAGCGGGGAACACCGGGGAGCTGTTTTTT
CASTGLAGNTGELFF
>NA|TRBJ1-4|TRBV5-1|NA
TGCGCCAGCAGCTTGGACGGGAACCTCCCGGGGGAAAAACTGTTTTTT
CASSLDGNLPGEKLFF
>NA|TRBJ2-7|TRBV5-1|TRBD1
TGCGCCAGCAGCTCCGGCCCACCGGGACAGGGGATCTCCTACGAGCAGTACTTC
CASSSGPPGQGISYEQYF
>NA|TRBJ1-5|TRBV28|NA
TGTGCCAGCAGTTACGACAGTCTCAATCAGCCCCAGCATTTT
CASSYDSLNQPQHF
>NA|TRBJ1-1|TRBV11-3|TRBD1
TGTGCCAGCAGCTTAGGAAGGACAGGTTCAATGAACACTGAAGCTTTCTTT
CASSLGRTGSMNTEAFF
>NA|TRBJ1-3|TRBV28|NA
TGTGCCAGCAGTTTAATCCCGAACTCTGGAAACACCATATATTTT
CASSLIPNSGNTIYF
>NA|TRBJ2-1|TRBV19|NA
TGTGCCAGTAGTATAGTTCCCCGGACCCAGCCCTCCTACAATGAGCAGTTCTTC
CASSIVPRTQPSYNEQFF
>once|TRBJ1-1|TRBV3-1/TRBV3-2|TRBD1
TGTGCCAGCAGCCCCTTGACAGGGATCAAGTTTAGTAACACTGAAGCTTTCTTT
CASSPLTGIKFSNTEAFF
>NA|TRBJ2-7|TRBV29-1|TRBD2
TGCAGCGTTGGGTTTGCTAGCGGGAGCTACGAGCAGTACTTC
CSVGFASGSYEQYF
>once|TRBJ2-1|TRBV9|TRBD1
TGTGCCAGCAGCAAGGACAGGGAACGGAATGAGCAGTTCTTC
CASSKDRERNEQFF
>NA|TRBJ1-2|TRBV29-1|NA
TGCAGCGTTGAGGGGTTCTATGGCTACACCTTC
CSVEGFYGYTF
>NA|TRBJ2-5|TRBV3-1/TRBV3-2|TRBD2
TGTGCCAGCAGCCTCCTTCTTAGTTGGGCGGGAGGGGGAGAGACCCAGTACTTC
CASSLLLSWAGGGETQYF
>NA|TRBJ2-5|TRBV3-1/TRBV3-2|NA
TGTGCCAGCAGCCTTCACGGGAGAGGGGTGGGGACCCAGTACTTC
CASSLHGRGVGTQYF
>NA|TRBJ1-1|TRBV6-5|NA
TGTGCCAGCAATAGACTTTACAACACTGAAGCTTTCTTT
CASNRLYNTEAFF
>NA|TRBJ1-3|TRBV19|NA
TGTGCCAGTAGTATACGGCCGTCGAGGGGGGTAGCTGGAAACACCATATATTTT
CASSIRPSRGVAGNTIYF
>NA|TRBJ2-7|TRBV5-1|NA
TGCGCCAGCAGCTTGGAGCTGACCTACGAGCAGTACTTC
CASSLELTYEQYF
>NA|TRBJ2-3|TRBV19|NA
TGTGCCAGTAGTATTCAGGGAATCCCAAGCACAGATACGCAGTATTTT
CASSIQGIPSTDTQYF
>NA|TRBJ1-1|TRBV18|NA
TGTGCCAGCTCACCTCGGAAGACACAAAACACTGAAGCTTTCTTT
CASSPRKTQNTEAFF
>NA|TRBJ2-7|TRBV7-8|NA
TGTGCCAGCAGCCATCGAATAGCGAGCTCCTACGAGCAGTACTTC
CASSHRIASSYEQYF
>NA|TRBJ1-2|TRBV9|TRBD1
TGTGCCAGCAGCCGACGGACAGGGACCAACTATGGCTACACCTTC
CASSRRTGTNYGYTF
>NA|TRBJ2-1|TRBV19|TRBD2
TGTGCCAGTAGTCCCCGGACTAGCGGAGACGCTTACAATGAGCAGTTCTTC
CASSPRTSGDAYNEQFF
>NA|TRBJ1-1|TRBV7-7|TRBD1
TGTGCTAGCAGCTTAGCGGGGACAGGGAGGACTGAAGCTTTCTTT
CASSLAGTGRTEAFF
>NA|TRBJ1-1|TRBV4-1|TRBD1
TGCGCCAGCAGCCCTCCGGACAGGGGGGCCAACACTGAAGCTTTCTTT
CASSPPDRGANTEAFF
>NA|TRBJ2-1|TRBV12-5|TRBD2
TGTGCTAGTGGTATTAGCGGGGACCAATACAATGAGCAGTTCTTC
CASGISGDQYNEQFF
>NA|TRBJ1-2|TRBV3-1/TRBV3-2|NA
TGTGCCAGCAGCCAAGAAGACAGGGGCTACACCTTC
CASSQEDRGYTF